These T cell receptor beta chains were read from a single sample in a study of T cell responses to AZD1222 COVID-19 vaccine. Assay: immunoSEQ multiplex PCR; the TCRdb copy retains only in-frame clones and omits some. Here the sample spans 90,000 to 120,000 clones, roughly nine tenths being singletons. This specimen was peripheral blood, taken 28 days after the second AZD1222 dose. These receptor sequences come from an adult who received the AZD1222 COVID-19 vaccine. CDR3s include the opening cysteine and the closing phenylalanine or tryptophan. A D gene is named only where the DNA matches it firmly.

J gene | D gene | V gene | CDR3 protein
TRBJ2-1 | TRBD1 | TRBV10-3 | CATRGQGAGSSYNEQFF
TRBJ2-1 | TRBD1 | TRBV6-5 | CASRHRGKGNEQFF
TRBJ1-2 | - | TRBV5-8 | CASSLASYGYTF
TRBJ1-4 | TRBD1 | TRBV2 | CASSDEQGTNEKLFF
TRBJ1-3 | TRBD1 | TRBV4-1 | CASSQPLDRRSGNTIYF
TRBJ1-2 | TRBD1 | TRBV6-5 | CASSRDRAVGYTF
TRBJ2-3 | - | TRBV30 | CAWGPGTVGTQYF
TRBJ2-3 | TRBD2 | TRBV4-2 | CASSQRLAGAGTDTQYF
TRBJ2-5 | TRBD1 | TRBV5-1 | CASSFRTGQETQYF
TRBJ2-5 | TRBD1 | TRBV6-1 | CASSERLTGRQETQYF
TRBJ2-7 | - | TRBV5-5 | CASSLDPGTYEQYF
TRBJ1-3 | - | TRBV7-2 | CASSSQGSVGNTIYF
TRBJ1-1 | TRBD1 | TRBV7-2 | CASRLGGGGDTEAFF
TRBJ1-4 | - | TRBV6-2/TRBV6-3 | CASSYSYRGSKNEKLFF
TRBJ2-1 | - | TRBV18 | CASSPGSVEQFF
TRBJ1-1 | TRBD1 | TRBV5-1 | CASSPRGRMNTEAFF
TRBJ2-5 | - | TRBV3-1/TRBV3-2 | CASSPEPAWETQYF
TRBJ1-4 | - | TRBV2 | CASRRATEHEKLFF
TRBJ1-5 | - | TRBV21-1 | CASSPSGTENQPQHF
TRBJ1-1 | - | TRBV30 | CAWAPGTEAFF
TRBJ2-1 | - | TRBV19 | CASSTPQRRTYNEQFF
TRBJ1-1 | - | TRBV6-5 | CASSYLGQYTEAFF
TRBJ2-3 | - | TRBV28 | CASSSPGPGSDTQYF
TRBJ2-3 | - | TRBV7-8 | CASSLVVSDTQYF
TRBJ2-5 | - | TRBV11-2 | CASSSTGGEETQYF
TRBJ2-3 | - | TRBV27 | CASSSIRGRTQYF
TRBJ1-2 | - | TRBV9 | CASSTLTGKIYYGYTF
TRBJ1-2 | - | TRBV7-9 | CASSLSAGPSGYTF
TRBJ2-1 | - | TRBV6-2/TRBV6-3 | CASSYKDSSSYNEQFF
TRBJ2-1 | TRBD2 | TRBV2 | CASFLGLAGGLTRNEQFF
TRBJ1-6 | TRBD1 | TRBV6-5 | CASGDGQGGSPLHF
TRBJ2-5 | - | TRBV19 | CAQETQYF
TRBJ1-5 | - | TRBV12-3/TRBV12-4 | CASSLGQAQPQHF
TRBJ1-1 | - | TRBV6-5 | CASSPAGTTEAFF
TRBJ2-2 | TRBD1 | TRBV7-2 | CASSLGTGSTGELFF
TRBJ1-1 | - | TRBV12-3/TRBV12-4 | CASSLATTEAFF
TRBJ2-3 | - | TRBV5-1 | CASSSTSQGTDTQYF
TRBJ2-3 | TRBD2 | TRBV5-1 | CASSLGLAGGTSTDTQYF
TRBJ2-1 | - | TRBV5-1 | CASSPGSPPYNEQFF
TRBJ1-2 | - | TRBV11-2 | CASSLDRTEEGYTF